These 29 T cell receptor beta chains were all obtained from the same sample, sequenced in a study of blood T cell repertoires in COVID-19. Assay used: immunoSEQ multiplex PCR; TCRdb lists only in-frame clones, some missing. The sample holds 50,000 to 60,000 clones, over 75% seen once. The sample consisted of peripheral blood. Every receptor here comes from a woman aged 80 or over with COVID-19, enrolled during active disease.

CDR3 protein: CASSSRGRSYSGANVLTF. CDR3 nucleotide sequence: TGCGCCAGCAGCTCGCGGGGCAGGAGTTACTCTGGGGCCAACGTCCTGACTTTC. The chain recombines TRBV5-1 with TRBJ2-6; maybe TRBD2 (6 bases). V lost 3 bases to trimming and J lost 0 bases, with 16 bases between them. The germline V gene encodes CDR1 SGHRS and CDR2 YFSETQ. The CDR3 runs 18 residues.

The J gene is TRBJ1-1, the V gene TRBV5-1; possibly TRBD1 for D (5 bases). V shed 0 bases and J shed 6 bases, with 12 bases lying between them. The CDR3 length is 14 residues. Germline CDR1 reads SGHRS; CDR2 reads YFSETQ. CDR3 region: CASSLAAGLPEAFF. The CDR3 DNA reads TGCGCCAGCAGCTTGGCGGCAGGGCTACCTGAAGCTTTCTTT.

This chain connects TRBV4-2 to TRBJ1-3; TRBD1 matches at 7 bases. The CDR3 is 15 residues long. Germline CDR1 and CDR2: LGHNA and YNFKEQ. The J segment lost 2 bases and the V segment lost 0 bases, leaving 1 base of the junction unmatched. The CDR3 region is CASSQDGTAGNTIYF. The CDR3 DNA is TGTGCCAGCAGCCAAGACGGGACAGCTGGAAACACCATATATTTT.

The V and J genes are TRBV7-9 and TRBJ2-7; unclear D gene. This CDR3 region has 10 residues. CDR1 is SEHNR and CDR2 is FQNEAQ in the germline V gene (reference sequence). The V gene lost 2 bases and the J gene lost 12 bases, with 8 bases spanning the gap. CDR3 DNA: TGTGCCAGCAGCTTACAGACACTGTACTTC. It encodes CASSLQTLYF. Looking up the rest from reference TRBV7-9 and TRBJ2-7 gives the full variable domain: DTGVSQNPRHKITKRGQNVTFRCDPISEHNRLYWYRQTLGQGPEFLTYFQNEAQLEKSRLLSDRFSAERPKGSFSTLEIQRTEQGDSAMYLCASSLQTLYFGPGTRLTVT.

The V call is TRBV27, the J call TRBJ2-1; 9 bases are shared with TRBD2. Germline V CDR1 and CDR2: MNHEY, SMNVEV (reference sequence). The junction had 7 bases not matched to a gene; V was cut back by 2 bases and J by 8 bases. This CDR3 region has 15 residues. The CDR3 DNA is TGTGCCAGCAGTTTACTGGCGGGAGGGACCCATGAGCAGTTCTTC. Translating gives CASSLLAGGTHEQFF.

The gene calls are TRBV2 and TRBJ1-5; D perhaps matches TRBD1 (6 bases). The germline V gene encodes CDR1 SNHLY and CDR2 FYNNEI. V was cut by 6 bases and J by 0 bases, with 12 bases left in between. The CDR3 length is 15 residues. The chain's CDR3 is CASRYTGFSNQPQHF. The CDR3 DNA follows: TGTGCCAGCAGGTATACAGGGTTTAGCAATCAGCCCCAGCATTTT.

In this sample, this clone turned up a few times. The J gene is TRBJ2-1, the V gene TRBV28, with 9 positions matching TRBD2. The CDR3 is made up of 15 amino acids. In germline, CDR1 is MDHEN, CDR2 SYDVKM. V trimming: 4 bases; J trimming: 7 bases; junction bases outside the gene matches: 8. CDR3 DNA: TGTGCCAGCAGTTCATTAGCGGGAGATCCAAATGAGCAGTTCTTC. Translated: CASSSLAGDPNEQFF.

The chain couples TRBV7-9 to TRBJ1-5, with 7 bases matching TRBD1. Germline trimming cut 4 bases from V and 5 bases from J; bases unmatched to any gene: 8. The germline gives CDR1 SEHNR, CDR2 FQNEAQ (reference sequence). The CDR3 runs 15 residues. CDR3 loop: CASSSQGVGDQPQHF. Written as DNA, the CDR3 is TGTGCCAGCAGCTCCCAGGGGGTTGGCGATCAGCCCCAGCATTTT. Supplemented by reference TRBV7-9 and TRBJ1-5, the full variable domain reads DTGVSQNPRHKITKRGQNVTFRCDPISEHNRLYWYRQTLGQGPEFLTYFQNEAQLEKSRLLSDRFSAERPKGSFSTLEIQRTEQGDSAMYLCASSSQGVGDQPQHFGDGTRLSIL.

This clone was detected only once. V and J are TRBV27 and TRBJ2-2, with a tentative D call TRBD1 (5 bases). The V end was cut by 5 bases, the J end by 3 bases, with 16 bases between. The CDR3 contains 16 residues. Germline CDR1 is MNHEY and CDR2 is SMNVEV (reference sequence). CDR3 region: CASSPYSGYDTGELFF. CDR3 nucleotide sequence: TGTGCCAGCAGTCCCTATTCAGGGTACGACACCGGGGAGCTGTTTTTT.

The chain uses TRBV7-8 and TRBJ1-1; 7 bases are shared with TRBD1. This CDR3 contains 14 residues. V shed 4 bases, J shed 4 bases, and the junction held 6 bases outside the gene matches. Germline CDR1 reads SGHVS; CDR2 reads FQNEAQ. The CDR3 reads CASSSQGGVTEAFF. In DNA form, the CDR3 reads TGTGCCAGCAGCTCCCAGGGGGGTGTCACTGAAGCTTTCTTT. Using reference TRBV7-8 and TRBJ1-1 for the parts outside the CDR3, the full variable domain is GAGVSQSPRYKVAKRGQDVALRCDPISGHVSLFWYQQALGQGPEFLTYFQNEAQLDKSGLPSDRFFAERPEGSVSTLKIQRTQQEDSAVYLCASSSQGGVTEAFFGQGTRLTVV.

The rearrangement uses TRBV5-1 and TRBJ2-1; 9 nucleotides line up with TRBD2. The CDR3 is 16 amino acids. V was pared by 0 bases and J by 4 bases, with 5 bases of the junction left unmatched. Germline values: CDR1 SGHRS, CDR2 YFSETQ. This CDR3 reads CASSLVPAGGYNEQFF. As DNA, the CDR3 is TGCGCCAGCAGCTTGGTTCCAGCGGGAGGTTACAATGAGCAGTTCTTC.

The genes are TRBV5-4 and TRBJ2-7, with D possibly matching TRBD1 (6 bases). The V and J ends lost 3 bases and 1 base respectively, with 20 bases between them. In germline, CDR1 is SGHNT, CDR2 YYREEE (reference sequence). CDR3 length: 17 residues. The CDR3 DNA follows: TGTGCCAGCAGCTCCGATGGTGGGGGCGCGTCGTCCTACGAGCAGTACTTC. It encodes CASSSDGGGASSYEQYF.

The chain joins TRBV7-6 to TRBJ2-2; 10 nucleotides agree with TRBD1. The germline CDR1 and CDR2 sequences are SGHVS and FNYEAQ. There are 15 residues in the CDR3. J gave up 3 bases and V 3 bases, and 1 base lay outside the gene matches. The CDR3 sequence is CASSLDRGDTGELFF. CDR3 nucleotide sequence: TGTGCCAGCAGCTTGGACAGGGGGGACACCGGGGAGCTGTTTTTT.

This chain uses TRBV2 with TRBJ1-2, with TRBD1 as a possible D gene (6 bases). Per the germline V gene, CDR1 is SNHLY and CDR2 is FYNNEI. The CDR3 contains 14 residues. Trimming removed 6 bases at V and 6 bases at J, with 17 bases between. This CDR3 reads CASRLQGIGDGYTF. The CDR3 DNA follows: TGTGCCAGCAGGTTACAGGGTATTGGAGATGGCTACACCTTC.

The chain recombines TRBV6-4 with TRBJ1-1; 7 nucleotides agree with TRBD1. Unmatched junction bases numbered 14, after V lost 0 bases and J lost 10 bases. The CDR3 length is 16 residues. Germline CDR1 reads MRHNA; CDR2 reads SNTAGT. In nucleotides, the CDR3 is TGTGCCAGCAGTGACTCGGTAGGGGCAGGGACAGTGAGAGCTTTCTTT. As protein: CASSDSVGAGTVRAFF.

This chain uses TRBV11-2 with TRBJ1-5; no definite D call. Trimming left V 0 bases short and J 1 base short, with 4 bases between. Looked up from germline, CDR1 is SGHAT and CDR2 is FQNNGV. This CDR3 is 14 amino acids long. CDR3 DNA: TGTGCCAGCAGCTTAGATCAAAGCAATCAGCCCCAGCATTTT. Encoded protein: CASSLDQSNQPQHF.

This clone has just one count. The CDR3 DNA sequence: TGCAGTGCTAGTGCCAGCGGGAGGAAGAATGAGCAGTTCTTC. Translating gives CSASASGRKNEQFF. J is TRBJ2-1 and V is TRBV20-1, with 9 positions matching TRBD2. The CDR3 is made up of 14 amino acids. With 3 bases clipped from V and 7 bases from J, the junction kept 7 bases outside the gene matches. Germline V gene sequence: CDR1 DFQATT, CDR2 SNEGSKA (reference sequence).

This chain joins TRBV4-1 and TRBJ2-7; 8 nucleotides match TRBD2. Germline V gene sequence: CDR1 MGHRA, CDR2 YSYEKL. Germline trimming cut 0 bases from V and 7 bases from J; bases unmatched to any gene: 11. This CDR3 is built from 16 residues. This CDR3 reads CASSQDWPGGGREQYF. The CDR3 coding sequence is TGCGCCAGCAGCCAAGACTGGCCCGGGGGCGGGAGGGAGCAGTACTTC.

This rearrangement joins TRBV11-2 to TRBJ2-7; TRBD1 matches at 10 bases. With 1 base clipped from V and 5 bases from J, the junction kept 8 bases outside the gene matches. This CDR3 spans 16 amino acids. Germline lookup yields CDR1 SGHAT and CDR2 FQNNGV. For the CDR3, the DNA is TGTGCCAGCAGCTTAGGCTGGGGGACAGGGGCCCACGAGCAGTACTTC. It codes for CASSLGWGTGAHEQYF.

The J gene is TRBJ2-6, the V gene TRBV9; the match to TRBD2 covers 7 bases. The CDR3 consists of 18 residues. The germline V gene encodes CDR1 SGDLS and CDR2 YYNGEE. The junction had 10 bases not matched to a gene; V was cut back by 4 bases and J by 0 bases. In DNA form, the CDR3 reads TGTGCCAGCAGCCCCCGGGGACTAACTTCCTCTGGGGCCAACGTCCTGACTTTC. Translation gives CASSPRGLTSSGANVLTF.

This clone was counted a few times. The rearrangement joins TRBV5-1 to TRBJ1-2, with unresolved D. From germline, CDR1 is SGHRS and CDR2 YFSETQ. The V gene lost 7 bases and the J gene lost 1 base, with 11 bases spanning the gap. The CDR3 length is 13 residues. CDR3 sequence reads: CASAGRDNYGYTF. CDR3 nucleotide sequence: TGCGCCAGCGCCGGCCGGGATAACTATGGCTACACCTTC.

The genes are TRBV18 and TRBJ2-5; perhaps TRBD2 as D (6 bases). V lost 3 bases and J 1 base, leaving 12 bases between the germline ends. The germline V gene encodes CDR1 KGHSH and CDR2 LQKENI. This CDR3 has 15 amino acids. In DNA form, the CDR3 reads TGTGCCAGCTCACCCTTGGCGGGGTTCCAAGAGACCCAGTACTTC. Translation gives CASSPLAGFQETQYF.

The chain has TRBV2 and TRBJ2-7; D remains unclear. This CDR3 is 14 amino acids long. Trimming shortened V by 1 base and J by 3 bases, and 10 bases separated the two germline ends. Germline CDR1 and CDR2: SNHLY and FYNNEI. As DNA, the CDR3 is TGTGCCAGCAGTGAAGGTGTCAGGCGCTACGAGCAGTACTTC. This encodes CASSEGVRRYEQYF. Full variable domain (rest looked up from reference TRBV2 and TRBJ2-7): EPEVTQTPSHQVTQMGQEVILRCVPISNHLYFYWYRQILGQKVEFLVSFYNNEISEKSEIFDDQFSVERPDGSNFTLKIRSTKLEDSAMYFCASSEGVRRYEQYFGPGTRLTVT.

The CDR3 region is CASNTGITYEQYF. The CDR3 nucleotides are TGTGCCAGCAATACAGGGATTACATACGAGCAGTACTTC. This chain connects TRBV6-5 to TRBJ2-7; tentative D call: TRBD1 (6 bases). Germline-derived CDR1 and CDR2 are MNHEY and SVGAGI. V lost 7 bases to trimming and J lost 4 bases, with 14 bases between them. CDR3 length equals 13 residues.

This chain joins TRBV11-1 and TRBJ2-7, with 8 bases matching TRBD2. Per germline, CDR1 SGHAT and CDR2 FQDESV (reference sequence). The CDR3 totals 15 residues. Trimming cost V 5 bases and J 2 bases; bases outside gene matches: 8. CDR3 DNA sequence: TGTGCCAGCAGCACGGGACTAGTATTCACCTACGAGCAGTACTTC. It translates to CASSTGLVFTYEQYF.

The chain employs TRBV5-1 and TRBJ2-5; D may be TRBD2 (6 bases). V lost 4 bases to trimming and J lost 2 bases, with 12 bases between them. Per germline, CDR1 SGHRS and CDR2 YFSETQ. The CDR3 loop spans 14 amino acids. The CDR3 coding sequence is TGCGCCAGCAGCGGCGGGACGCAACAAGAGACCCAGTACTTC. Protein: CASSGGTQQETQYF.

The CDR3 DNA reads as TGTGCCAGCAGCCCTACCTCCTACGAGCAGTACTTC. Its protein product is CASSPTSYEQYF. The chain couples TRBV11-2 to TRBJ2-7; D gene unclear. Germline CDR1 reads SGHAT; CDR2 reads FQNNGV. V lost 5 bases, J lost 0 bases, and 5 bases lay in between. The CDR3 totals 12 residues.

CDR3 DNA sequence: TGTGCCAGCAGTCCGCCCGCCGCGGGGGTGAGGGGCTACACCTTC. Protein: CASSPPAAGVRGYTF. The chain recombines TRBV27 with TRBJ1-2, with TRBD1 as a possible D gene (5 bases). V was trimmed by 5 bases and J by 8 bases, leaving 21 bases between them. This CDR3 has 15 amino acids. Germline CDR1 MNHEY, CDR2 SMNVEV (reference sequence).

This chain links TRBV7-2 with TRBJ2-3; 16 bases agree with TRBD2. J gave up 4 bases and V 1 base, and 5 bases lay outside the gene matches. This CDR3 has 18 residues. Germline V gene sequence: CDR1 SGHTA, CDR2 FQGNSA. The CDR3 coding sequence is TGTGCCAGCAGCTTAGAGGGACTAGCGGGAGGGGGAGCAGATACGCAGTATTTT. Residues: CASSLEGLAGGGADTQYF.